This TCR beta chain was sequenced for a study of molecular identifiers for immune sequencing clone quantification. Study summary: RNA, taken in replicates from about 21,000 or 97,000 naive CD8 cells, was split five ways, with four sequenced.

Sorting isolated naive CD8 T cells as CD8+CD4-CCR7+CD45RA+ events. Each CDR3 protein gets one entry after TCRdb re-called the PCR reads with MiXCR. The table includes around 460,000 distinct CDR3 sequences, around 23% detected once. Trimming removed 6 bases from V and 5 bases from J; junction bases left unmatched: 12. Germline assignment: CDR1 ENHRY and CDR2 SYGVKD. This CDR3 has 15 residues. The study, taken as a whole, reports: Clones that had above 20 RNA copies took up over 99% of effector molecules but under 1% in naive cells.

Note on this clonotype: What it binds is not known.

The V and J genes are TRBV10-3 and TRBJ2-5; 7 nucleotides align to TRBD1. The receptor comes from a human donor in good health. Some libraries in this study had Jurkat cell RNA spiked in. Sequencing used naive CD8+ T cells from blood, with Jurkat cell RNA spiked in. Subset noted: FACS-sorted CD8+CD4-CCR7+CD45RA+ naive T cells. The CDR3 loop is CAIRTTGDKMETQYF. The CDR3 DNA follows: TGTGCCATCAGGACCACAGGGGATAAAATGGAGACCCAGTACTTC.